One sample yielded the 28 T cell receptor beta chains listed below, sequenced in a study of T cells in Graves' hyperthyroidism and ophthalmopathy. Amplification targeted TCR beta CDR3 regions from RNA transcripts. The TCR CDR3 first-round RT-PCR relied on the HTBI primer set. TCRdb processed the multiplex PCR reads anew with MiXCR; each CDR3 protein has one entry. The table records around 600,000 distinct CDR3 sequences, 14% of them present only once. The sample comprised blood. The receptors here all came from a woman between 18 and 30 years old with Graves' ophthalmopathy.

This sequence joins TRBV14 and TRBJ1-6, with a weak D call TRBD1 (5 bases). CDR1 is SGHDN and CDR2 is FVKESK in the germline V gene. V shed 0 bases and J shed 9 bases, with 6 bases lying between them. The CDR3 is 13 residues long. The CDR3 DNA follows: TGTGCCAGCAGCCAAGATGGGGGTTCACCCCTCCACTTT. Encoded protein: CASSQDGGSPLHF.

This chain joins TRBV30 and TRBJ1-2; TRBD1 is a possible D gene (6 bases). V dropped 3 bases and J dropped 4 bases, with 15 bases sitting between them. Germline CDR1 GTSNPN, CDR2 SVGIG (reference sequence). The CDR3 runs 14 residues. The CDR3 sequence: CAWSAGTLGYGYTF. As DNA, the CDR3 is TGTGCCTGGAGCGCCGGGACACTCGGCTATGGCTACACCTTC.

This clonotype was seen repeatedly, ten times or more. The genes are TRBV7-3 and TRBJ2-2; TRBD2 aligns across 7 bases. V lost 2 bases, J lost 3 bases, and 3 bases stayed unmatched. Germline V CDR1 and CDR2: SGHTA, FQGTGA. The CDR3 is made up of 15 amino acids. This chain's CDR3 is CASSLWGGDTGELFF. The CDR3 nucleotides read TGTGCCAGCAGCTTATGGGGGGGAGACACCGGGGAGCTGTTTTTT.

To note about this clonotype: No conserved phenylalanine or tryptophan ends this CDR3, so it is likely a read error. This chain links TRBV11-3 with TRBJ1-1; D not certain. V gave up 2 bases and J gave up 1 base, with 5 bases separating them. The CDR3 loop spans 13 amino acids. From germline, CDR1 is SGHNT and CDR2 YENEEA. For the CDR3, the DNA is TGTGCCAGCAGCTTACTCGGGAACACTGAAGCTTTCCTT. This gives the protein CASSLLGNTEAFL.

The chain uses TRBV2 and TRBJ2-3; the match to TRBD2 covers 7 bases. Germline-derived CDR1 and CDR2 are SNHLY and FYNNEI. After removal of 6 bases from V and 1 base from J, the junction contained 4 bases not matched to a gene. The length of the CDR3 is 14 residues. Here the CDR3 DNA reads TGTGCCAGCAGGGGGCTAGCGGGCACAGATACGCAGTATTTT. It translates to CASRGLAGTDTQYF.

This clonotype was detected ten times or more. V gene TRBV28 combines with J gene TRBJ1-2, with D possibly being TRBD1 (5 bases). V gave up 3 bases and J gave up 6 bases, with 11 bases separating them. The length of the CDR3 is 13 residues. Germline values: CDR1 MDHEN, CDR2 SYDVKM. DNA for the CDR3: TGTGCCAGCAGTTTTGGGGGGGTCGATGGCTACACCTTC. It yields the protein CASSFGGVDGYTF.

This clonotype was seen repeatedly, ten times or more. J is TRBJ2-2 and V is TRBV6-1; 14 bases are a match to TRBD2. CDR3 length: 17 residues. With 5 bases clipped from V and 3 bases from J, the junction kept 5 bases outside the gene matches. Germline-derived CDR1 and CDR2 are MNHNS and SASEGT. CDR3 nucleotides: TGTGCCAGCAGTCCGACTAGCGGGAGGGGTTACACCGGGGAGCTGTTTTTT. Its translation: CASSPTSGRGYTGELFF.

J is TRBJ2-4 and V is TRBV6-1; no firm D call. Germline lookup yields CDR1 MNHNS and CDR2 SASEGT. CDR3 length equals 16 residues. Trimming shortened V by 5 bases and J by 8 bases, and 22 bases separated the two germline ends. CDR3 amino acids: CASSPREAPGRDIQYF. CDR3 DNA sequence: TGTGCCAGCAGTCCTCGCGAAGCCCCAGGTAGAGACATTCAGTACTTC.

The sample holds many counts of this clonotype. The chain carries TRBV11-2 and TRBJ2-7; 10 bases are shared with TRBD1. The junction had 8 bases not matched to a gene; V was cut back by 5 bases and J by 4 bases. The CDR3 is made up of 15 amino acids. The V gene's germline CDR1 is SGHAT and CDR2 FQNNGV. CDR3: CASSLRGTGVYEQYF. The CDR3 nucleotides read TGTGCCAGCAGCCTACGCGGGACAGGGGTATACGAGCAGTACTTC. The whole variable domain, remainder taken from reference TRBV11-2 and TRBJ2-7, is EAGVAQSPRYKIIEKRQSVAFWCNPISGHATLYWYQQILGQGPKLLIQFQNNGVVDDSQLPKDRFSAERLKGVDSTLKIQPAKLEDSAVYLCASSLRGTGVYEQYFGPGTRLTVT.

This clonotype was picked up many times. The rearrangement links TRBV20-1 to TRBJ2-3; D perhaps matches TRBD2 (5 bases). This CDR3 is built from 14 residues. The germline gives CDR1 DFQATT, CDR2 SNEGSKA (reference sequence). V lost 4 bases, J lost 3 bases, and 14 bases lay in between. The chain's CDR3 is CSAKAVEKTDTQYF. The DNA of the CDR3 is TGCAGTGCTAAAGCGGTGGAGAAGACAGATACGCAGTATTTT.

This clonotype was seen ten or more times. This chain joins TRBV3-1 and TRBJ1-2, with TRBD1 identical over 10 bases. The germline V gene encodes CDR1 LGHDT and CDR2 YNNKEL (reference sequence). V lost 3 bases and J lost 4; bases outside the gene matches: 14. This CDR3 is built from 18 residues. CDR3 bases: TGTGCCAGCAGCCACCCAGTTGACAGGGGGCTTTGGTTCTATGGCTACACCTTC. Translating gives CASSHPVDRGLWFYGYTF.

The chain employs TRBV29-1 and TRBJ2-7, with D possibly being TRBD2 (7 bases). V gave up 7 bases and J gave up 2 bases, with 21 bases separating them. Looked up from germline, CDR1 is SQVTM and CDR2 is ANQGSEA. The CDR3 is made up of 15 amino acids. In DNA, the CDR3 is TGCAGCGGGGAGGGGGGAGGGGGGGGGGCCTACGAGCAGTACTTC. It is translated as CSGEGGGGGAYEQYF.

V is TRBV4-2 and J is TRBJ1-4; D uncertain. CDR1 is LGHNA, CDR2 YNFKEQ, per germline. CDR3 length equals 15 residues. The germline V and J ends were trimmed by 0 bases and 5 bases, with 10 bases remaining between them. DNA for the CDR3: TGTGCCAGCAGCCAAGATATTGGGAAAAATGAAAAACTGTTTTTT. It encodes CASSQDIGKNEKLFF.

There are many counts of this clonotype. The chain employs TRBV28 and TRBJ2-3, with D uncertain. From germline, CDR1 is MDHEN and CDR2 SYDVKM. The CDR3 loop spans 13 amino acids. The V and J ends lost 5 bases and 3 bases respectively, with 9 bases between them. The CDR3 reads CASSGSATDTQYF. The CDR3 DNA is TGTGCCAGCAGTGGCAGCGCGACAGATACGCAGTATTTT.

The sample holds a few counts of this clonotype. The chain recombines TRBV12-3 or TRBV12-4 with TRBJ2-3; D ambiguous. With 2 bases removed from V and 6 bases from J, the gap between germline ends came to 9 bases. The CDR3 covers 13 residues. The DNA for the CDR3 is TGTGCCAGCAGTTTAATCCGGGCTGATACGCAGTATTTT. This translates into CASSLIRADTQYF.

This clonotype was detected ten times or more. This chain links TRBV5-5 with TRBJ2-7; 11 bases are shared with TRBD1. Germline V gene data show CDR1 as SGHKS and CDR2 as YYEKEE (reference sequence). J was trimmed by 5 bases and V by 4 bases; bases with no gene match: 8. The CDR3 extends over 15 amino acids. CDR3 in DNA: TGTGCCAGCAGCCGGGGGGGACAGGGGGAGGACGAGCAGTACTTC. Its protein product is CASSRGGQGEDEQYF.

There are many counts of this clonotype. This rearrangement joins TRBV30 to TRBJ1-5, with 11 nucleotides matching TRBD1. The germline V gene encodes CDR1 GTSNPN and CDR2 SVGIG (reference sequence). Losses at the gene ends were 1 base for V and 7 bases for J; bases not matched to a gene: 6. This CDR3 spans 15 amino acids. The CDR3 nucleotides read TGTGCCTGGAGTGCAGGACAGGGGGCTTGGCAGCCCCAGCATTTT. Translation: CAWSAGQGAWQPQHF.

This clonotype was counted at least ten times. The rearrangement uses TRBV27 and TRBJ2-7; D gene uncertain. The length of the CDR3 is 11 residues. Germline V gene data show CDR1 as MNHEY and CDR2 as SMNVEV (reference sequence). V shed 5 bases and J shed 3 bases, with 5 bases lying between them. Here the CDR3 DNA reads TGTGCCAGCAGTAATTACTACGAGCAGTACTTC. It codes for CASSNYYEQYF.

The gene calls are TRBV7-9 and TRBJ2-7; possibly TRBD2 for D (6 bases). CDR1 SEHNR and CDR2 FQNEAQ come from the germline V gene (reference sequence). The ends were cut back, 2 bases at V and 1 base at J, with 18 bases in the middle. This CDR3 comprises 17 residues. The CDR3 DNA sequence: TGTGCCAGCAGCTTACCAACAACCGGGACTGGGTCCTACGAGCAGTACTTC. Translated, it gives CASSLPTTGTGSYEQYF.

V gene TRBV9 combines with J gene TRBJ2-7, with TRBD1 matching over 8 bases. Germline V gene data show CDR1 as SGDLS and CDR2 as YYNGEE. V shed 3 bases and J 2 bases; nucleotides not matched to a gene: 10. The CDR3 spans 16 residues. CDR3 in amino acids: CASSAPGTGQPYEQYF. In DNA form, the CDR3 reads TGTGCCAGCAGCGCCCCCGGGACAGGCCAGCCCTACGAGCAGTACTTC.

This clonotype was counted ten times or more. The V and J genes are TRBV11-3 and TRBJ2-7; maybe TRBD2 (6 bases). The CDR3 length is 15 residues. Germline-derived CDR1 and CDR2 are SGHNT and YENEEA. Trimming pared 0 bases from V and 4 bases from J, leaving 13 bases between. The CDR3 reads CASSLDASSGYEQYF. The CDR3 DNA sequence: TGTGCCAGCAGCTTAGATGCGTCGAGCGGGTACGAGCAGTACTTC.

This clonotype was detected many times. The chain is built from TRBV7-6 and TRBJ1-2, with 7 nucleotides matching TRBD1. The CDR3 has 17 amino acids. Per germline, CDR1 SGHVS and CDR2 FNYEAQ. V was pared by 0 bases and J by 0 bases, with 7 bases of the junction left unmatched. The CDR3 DNA sequence: TGTGCCAGCAGCTTAGCCGCGGGACAGCTAGCTAACTATGGCTACACCTTC. Amino acid sequence: CASSLAAGQLANYGYTF.

This clonotype has at least ten counts. The CDR3 sequence is CASSSAGQETQYF. The CDR3, as DNA: TGTGCCAGCAGTTCAGCGGGGCAAGAGACCCAGTACTTC. The chain couples TRBV28 to TRBJ2-5; TRBD2 matches at 7 bases. Germline CDR1 is MDHEN and CDR2 is SYDVKM. V trimming: 4 bases; J trimming: 2 bases; junction bases outside the gene matches: 1. CDR3 length equals 13 residues.

The V and J genes are TRBV7-2 and TRBJ2-4; D gene unclear. Germline CDR1 SGHTA, CDR2 FQGNSA. The CDR3 has 17 amino acids. V lost 5 bases and J lost 0, with 17 bases in between. The CDR3 nucleotides are TGTGCCAGCAGCCCCGGGCCCGGTTATTCAGCCAAAAACATTCAGTACTTC. Translated: CASSPGPGYSAKNIQYF.

In its sample, this clonotype was seen many times. The CDR3 nucleotides are TGTGCCAGCAGTCCCTGGGACGTTCTCCGGGCCGGGGAGCTGTTTTTT. It encodes CASSPWDVLRAGELFF. This rearrangement joins TRBV6-2 or TRBV6-3 to TRBJ2-2; either TRBD1 or TRBD2 may supply D (5 bases each). The CDR3 extends over 16 amino acids. Germline CDR1 reads MNHEY; CDR2 reads SVGEGT. The V gene lost 5 bases and the J gene lost 6 bases, with 19 bases spanning the gap.

This clonotype was observed at least ten times. The genes are TRBV27 and TRBJ2-7; D gene uncertain. Trimming took off 7 bases at V and 0 bases at J, with 13 bases between the two ends. The germline V gene has CDR1 MNHEY and CDR2 SMNVEV (reference sequence). The CDR3 covers 14 residues. CDR3 bases: TGTGCCAGCACCCCGGGCGTAGCCTCCTACGAGCAGTACTTC. It specifies CASTPGVASYEQYF.

The chain is built from TRBV6-2 or TRBV6-3 and TRBJ1-5; D is ambiguous. CDR3 length: 15 amino acids. V shed 4 bases and J shed 3 bases, with 13 bases lying between them. Germline lookup yields CDR1 MNHEY and CDR2 SVGEGT. The CDR3 is CASSSAVAYNQPQHF. Written as DNA, the CDR3 is TGTGCCAGCAGTTCAGCGGTCGCCTACAATCAGCCCCAGCATTTT.

This clonotype was recorded at least ten times. V usage is TRBV7-9 and J usage is TRBJ2-7; D is ambiguous. The CDR3 length is 12 residues. Germline CDR1 reads SEHNR; CDR2 reads FQNEAQ (reference sequence). The ends were cut back, 5 bases at V and 3 bases at J, with 8 bases in the middle. The CDR3 sequence is CASSVPSYEQYF. In nucleotides, the CDR3 is TGTGCCAGCAGCGTGCCTAGCTACGAGCAGTACTTC.